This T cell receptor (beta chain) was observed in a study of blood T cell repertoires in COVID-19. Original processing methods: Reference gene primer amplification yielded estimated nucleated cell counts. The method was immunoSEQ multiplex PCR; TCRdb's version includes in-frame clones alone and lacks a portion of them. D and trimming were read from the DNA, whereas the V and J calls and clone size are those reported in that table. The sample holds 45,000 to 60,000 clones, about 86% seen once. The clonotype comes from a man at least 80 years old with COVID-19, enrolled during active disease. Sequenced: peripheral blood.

As DNA, the CDR3 is TGTGCCAGTAGTATGACAGGTCCGTGGGAAAAACTGTTTTTT. Protein sequence: CASSMTGPWEKLFF. V usage is TRBV19 and J usage is TRBJ1-4, with D possibly TRBD1 on 6 matching bases. The germline CDR1 and CDR2 sequences are LNHDA and SQIVND (reference sequence). The CDR3 sequence is 14 residues long. Trimming took off 3 bases at V and 8 bases at J, with 13 bases between the two ends.